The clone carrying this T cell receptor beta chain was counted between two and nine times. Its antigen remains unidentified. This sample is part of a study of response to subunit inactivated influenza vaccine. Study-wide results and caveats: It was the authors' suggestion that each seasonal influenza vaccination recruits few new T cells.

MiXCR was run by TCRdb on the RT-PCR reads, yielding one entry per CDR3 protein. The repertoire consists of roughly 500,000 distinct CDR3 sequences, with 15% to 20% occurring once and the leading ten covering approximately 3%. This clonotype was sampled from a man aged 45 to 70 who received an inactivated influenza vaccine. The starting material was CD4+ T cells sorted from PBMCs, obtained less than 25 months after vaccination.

CDR3 nucleotide sequence: TGCAGTGCTAGAGATCGGCTAGCGCTAAACCAAGAGACCCAGTACTTC. This codes for CSARDRLALNQETQYF. The chain has TRBV20-1 and TRBJ2-5, with D perhaps TRBD2 (6 bases). V shed 0 bases and J shed 0 bases, with 14 bases lying between them. CDR1 is DFQATT and CDR2 is SNEGSKA in the germline V gene (reference sequence). The CDR3 is 16 residues long.